These 7 T cell receptor beta chains share one sample of origin, sequenced in a study of T-cell reconstitution after alpha-beta-depleted transplantation in children. It was with unique molecular identifiers that the TCRbeta library was prepared. Each CDR3 protein gets one entry after TCRdb re-called the PCR reads with MiXCR. The sample carries roughly 490,000 distinct CDR3 sequences, about 10% recorded once. This specimen was PBMCs, mostly from graft donor cells, taken 180 days after TCRalphabeta/CD19-depleted stem cell transplant. All receptors derive from a female patient aged 2-10 years who had a stem cell transplant for aplastic anemia, so the T cells may come from the graft donor.

This clonotype was seen at least ten times. This chain connects TRBV10-2 to TRBJ1-2; no firm D call. V was pared by 3 bases and J by 5 bases, with 4 bases between. From germline, CDR1 is WSHSY and CDR2 SAAADI. The CDR3 is 11 amino acids. The CDR3 reads CASSEEYGYTF. In DNA, the CDR3 is TGCGCCAGCAGTGAAGAGTATGGCTACACCTTC.

This clonotype was seen more than once but under ten times. The chain uses TRBV12-3 or TRBV12-4 and TRBJ2-7; the match to TRBD2 covers 7 bases. The CDR3 extends over 16 amino acids. Trimming removed 6 bases from V and 3 bases from J; junction bases left unmatched: 14. CDR3 DNA sequence: TGTGCCAGCAGCCCGGGGGAGGGGCGTGCTTTCTACGAGCAGTACGTC. It codes for CASSPGEGRAFYEQYV.

The V gene is TRBV30, the J gene TRBJ1-2; D is perhaps TRBD1 (6 bases). V lost 4 bases and J lost 2, with 8 bases in between. The CDR3 extends over 12 amino acids. Germline V gene lookup returns CDR1 GTSNPN and CDR2 SVGIG (reference sequence). CDR3 coding DNA: TGTGCCTGGAACAGGGACAACTATGGCTACACCTTC. Its translation is CAWNRDNYGYTF.

This clonotype has a handful of counts. This chain connects TRBV7-9 to TRBJ1-5; D gene uncertain. The germline V and J ends were trimmed by 4 bases and 8 bases, with 12 bases remaining between them. This CDR3 contains 13 residues. Germline-derived CDR1 and CDR2 are SEHNR and FQNEAQ (reference sequence). CDR3 bases: TGTGCCAGCAGCTACTGGGAATCGGAGCCCCAGCATTTT. It encodes CASSYWESEPQHF.

V gene TRBV12-3 or TRBV12-4 combines with J gene TRBJ2-2, with 9 bases that match TRBD1. There are 18 residues in the CDR3. V shed 0 bases and J 4 bases; nucleotides not matched to a gene: 9. The CDR3 nucleotides read TGTGCCAGCAGTTTAGCATTCTTCGGACAGGGGCCCACCGGGGAGCTGTTTTTT. Translation: CASSLAFFGQGPTGELFF.

In this sample, this clonotype turned up many times. The J gene is TRBJ2-3, the V gene TRBV7-8, with a weak D call TRBD2 (6 bases). This CDR3 has 13 residues. CDR1 and CDR2 (germline): SGHVS, FQNEAQ. Trimming stripped 5 bases from V and 10 bases from J, with 16 bases between. The CDR3 DNA is TGTGCCAGCAGCCTTACGGTCCCGGGAGCGCAGTATTTT. It encodes CASSLTVPGAQYF.

This clonotype was seen a handful of times. The rearrangement joins TRBV20-1 to TRBJ2-5; 9 positions agree with TRBD1. With 6 bases clipped from V and 2 bases from J, the junction kept 10 bases outside the gene matches. Germline assignment: CDR1 DFQATT and CDR2 SNEGSKA (reference sequence). The CDR3 is 15 amino acids. In DNA form, the CDR3 reads TGCAGTGCCCCGCTTGGGACAGGGAGGCAAGAGACCCAGTACTTC. Its protein product is CSAPLGTGRQETQYF.